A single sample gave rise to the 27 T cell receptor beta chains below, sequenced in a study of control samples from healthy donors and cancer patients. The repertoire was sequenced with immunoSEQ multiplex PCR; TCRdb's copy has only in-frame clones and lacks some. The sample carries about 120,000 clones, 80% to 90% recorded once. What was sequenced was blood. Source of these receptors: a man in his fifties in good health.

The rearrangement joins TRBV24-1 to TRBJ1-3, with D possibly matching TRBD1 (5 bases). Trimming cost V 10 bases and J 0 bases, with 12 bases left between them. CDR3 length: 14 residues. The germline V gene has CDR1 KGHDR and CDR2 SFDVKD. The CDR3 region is CATQGRGSGNTIYF. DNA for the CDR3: TGTGCCACGCAGGGACGGGGCTCTGGAAACACCATATATTTT.

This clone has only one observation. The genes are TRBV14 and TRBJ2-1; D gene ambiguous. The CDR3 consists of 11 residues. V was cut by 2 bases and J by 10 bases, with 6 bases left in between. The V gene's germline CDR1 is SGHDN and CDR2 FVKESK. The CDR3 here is CASSQQSEQFF. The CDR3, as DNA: TGTGCCAGCAGCCAACAGAGCGAGCAGTTCTTC.

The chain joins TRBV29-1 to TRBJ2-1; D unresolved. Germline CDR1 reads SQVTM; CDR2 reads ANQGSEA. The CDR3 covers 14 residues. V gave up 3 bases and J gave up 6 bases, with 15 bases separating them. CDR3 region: CSVDVHTSSNEQFF. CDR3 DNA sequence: TGCAGCGTTGACGTGCACACCTCCAGCAATGAGCAGTTCTTC.

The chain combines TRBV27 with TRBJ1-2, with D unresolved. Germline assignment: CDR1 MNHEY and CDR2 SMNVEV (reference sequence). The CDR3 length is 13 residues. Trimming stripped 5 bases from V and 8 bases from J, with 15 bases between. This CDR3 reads CASSARGVVGYTF. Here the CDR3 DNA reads TGTGCCAGCAGTGCCCGCGGGGTAGTGGGCTACACCTTC.

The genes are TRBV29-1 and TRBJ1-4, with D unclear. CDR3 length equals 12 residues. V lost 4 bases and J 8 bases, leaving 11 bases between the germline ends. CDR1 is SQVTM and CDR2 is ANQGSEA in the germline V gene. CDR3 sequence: CSVGGWKEKLFF. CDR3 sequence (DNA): TGCAGCGTTGGAGGGTGGAAGGAAAAACTGTTTTTT. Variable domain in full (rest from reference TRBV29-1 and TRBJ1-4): SAVISQKPSRDICQRGTSLTIQCQVDSQVTMMFWYRQQPGQSLTLIATANQGSEATYESGFVIDKFPISRPNLTFSTLTVSNMSPEDSSIYLCSVGGWKEKLFFGSGTQLSVL.

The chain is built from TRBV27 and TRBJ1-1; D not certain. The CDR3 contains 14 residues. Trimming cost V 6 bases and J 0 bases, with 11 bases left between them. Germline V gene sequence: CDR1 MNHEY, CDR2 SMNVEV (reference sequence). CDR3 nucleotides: TGTGCCAGCAGCCCCCCTGACCTGAACACTGAAGCTTTCTTT. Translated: CASSPPDLNTEAFF.

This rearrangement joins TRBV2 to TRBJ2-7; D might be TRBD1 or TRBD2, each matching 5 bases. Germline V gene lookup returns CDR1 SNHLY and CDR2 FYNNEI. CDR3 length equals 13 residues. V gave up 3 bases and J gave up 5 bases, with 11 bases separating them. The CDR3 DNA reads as TGTGCCAGCAGTGAGGGGGTGGCAGACGAGCAGTACTTC. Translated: CASSEGVADEQYF. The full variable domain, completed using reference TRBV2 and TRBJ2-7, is EPEVTQTPSHQVTQMGQEVILRCVPISNHLYFYWYRQILGQKVEFLVSFYNNEISEKSEIFDDQFSVERPDGSNFTLKIRSTKLEDSAMYFCASSEGVADEQYFGPGTRLTVT.

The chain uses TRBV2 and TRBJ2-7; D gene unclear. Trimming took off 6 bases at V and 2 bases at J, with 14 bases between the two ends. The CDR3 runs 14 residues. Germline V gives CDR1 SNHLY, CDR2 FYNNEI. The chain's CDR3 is CASSSRAPPYEQYF. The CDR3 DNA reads TGTGCCAGCAGCTCCCGGGCCCCGCCCTACGAGCAGTACTTC.

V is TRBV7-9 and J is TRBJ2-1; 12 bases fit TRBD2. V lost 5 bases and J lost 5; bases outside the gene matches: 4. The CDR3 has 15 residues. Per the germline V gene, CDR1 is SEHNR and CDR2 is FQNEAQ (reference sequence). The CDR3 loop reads CASSPTSGGHNEQFF. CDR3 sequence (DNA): TGTGCCAGCAGCCCTACTAGCGGGGGGCACAATGAGCAGTTCTTC. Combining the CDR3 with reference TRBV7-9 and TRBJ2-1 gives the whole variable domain DTGVSQNPRHKITKRGQNVTFRCDPISEHNRLYWYRQTLGQGPEFLTYFQNEAQLEKSRLLSDRFSAERPKGSFSTLEIQRTEQGDSAMYLCASSPTSGGHNEQFFGPGTRLTVL.

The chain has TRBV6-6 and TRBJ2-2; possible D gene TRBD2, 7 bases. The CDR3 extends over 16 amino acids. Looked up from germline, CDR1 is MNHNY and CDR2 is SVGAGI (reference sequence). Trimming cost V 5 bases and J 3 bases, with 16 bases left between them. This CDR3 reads CASSPTGGAYTGELFF. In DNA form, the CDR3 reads TGTGCCAGCAGTCCCACGGGGGGCGCTTACACCGGGGAGCTGTTTTTT.

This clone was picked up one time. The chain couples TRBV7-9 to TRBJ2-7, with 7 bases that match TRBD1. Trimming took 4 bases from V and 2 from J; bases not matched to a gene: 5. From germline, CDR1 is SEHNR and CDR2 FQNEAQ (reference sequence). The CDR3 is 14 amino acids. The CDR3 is CASSYPGQPYEQYF. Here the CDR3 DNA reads TGTGCCAGCAGCTATCCGGGACAGCCCTACGAGCAGTACTTC.

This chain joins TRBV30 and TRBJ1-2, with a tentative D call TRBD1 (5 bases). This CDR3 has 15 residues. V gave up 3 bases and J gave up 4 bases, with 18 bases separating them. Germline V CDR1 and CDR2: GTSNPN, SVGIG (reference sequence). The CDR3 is CAWRARLNRFYGYTF. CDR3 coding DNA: TGTGCCTGGAGGGCCCGGCTTAACAGGTTCTATGGCTACACCTTC.

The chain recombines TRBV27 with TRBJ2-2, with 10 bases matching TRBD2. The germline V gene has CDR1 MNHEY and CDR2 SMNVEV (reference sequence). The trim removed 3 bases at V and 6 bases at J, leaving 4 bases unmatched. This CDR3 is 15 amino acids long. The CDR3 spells CASSFSGGAAGELFF. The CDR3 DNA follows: TGTGCCAGCAGTTTCAGCGGGGGGGCGGCCGGGGAGCTGTTTTTT.

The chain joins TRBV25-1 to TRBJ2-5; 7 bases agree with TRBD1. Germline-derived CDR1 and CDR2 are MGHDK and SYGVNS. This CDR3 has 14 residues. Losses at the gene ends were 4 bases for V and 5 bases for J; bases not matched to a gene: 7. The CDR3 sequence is CASSATGARETQYF. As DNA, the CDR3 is TGTGCCAGCAGTGCTACAGGGGCTAGGGAGACCCAGTACTTC.

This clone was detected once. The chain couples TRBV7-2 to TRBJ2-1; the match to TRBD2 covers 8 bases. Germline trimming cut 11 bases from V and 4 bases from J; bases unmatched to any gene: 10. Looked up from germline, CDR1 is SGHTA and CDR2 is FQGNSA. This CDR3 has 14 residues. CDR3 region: CASGGTRMYNEQFF. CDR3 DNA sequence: TGTGCCTCTGGGGGGACTAGAATGTACAATGAGCAGTTCTTC.

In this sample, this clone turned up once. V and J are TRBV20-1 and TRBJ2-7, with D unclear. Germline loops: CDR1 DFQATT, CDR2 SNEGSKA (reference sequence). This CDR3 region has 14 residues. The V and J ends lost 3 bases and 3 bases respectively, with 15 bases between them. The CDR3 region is CSASWGLILYEQYF. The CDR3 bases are TGCAGTGCTAGTTGGGGTCTCATCCTCTACGAGCAGTACTTC.

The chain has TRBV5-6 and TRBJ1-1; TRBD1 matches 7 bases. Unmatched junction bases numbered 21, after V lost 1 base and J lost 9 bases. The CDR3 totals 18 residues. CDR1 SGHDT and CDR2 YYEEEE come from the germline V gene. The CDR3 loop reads CASSLSRWGQPNGEQAFF. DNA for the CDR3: TGTGCCAGCAGCTTGTCGAGGTGGGGACAGCCGAACGGCGAGCAAGCTTTCTTT.

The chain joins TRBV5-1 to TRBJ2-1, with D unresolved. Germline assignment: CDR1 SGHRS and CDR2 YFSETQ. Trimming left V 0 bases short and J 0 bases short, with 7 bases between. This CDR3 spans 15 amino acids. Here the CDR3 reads CASSLVVSSYNEQFF. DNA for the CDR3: TGCGCCAGCAGCTTGGTAGTGAGCTCCTACAATGAGCAGTTCTTC.

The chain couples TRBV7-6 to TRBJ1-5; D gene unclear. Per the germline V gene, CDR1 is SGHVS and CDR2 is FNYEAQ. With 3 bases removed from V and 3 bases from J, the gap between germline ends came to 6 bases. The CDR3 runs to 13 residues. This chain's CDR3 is CASSFGINQPQHF. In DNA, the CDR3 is TGTGCCAGCAGCTTTGGGATCAATCAGCCCCAGCATTTT.

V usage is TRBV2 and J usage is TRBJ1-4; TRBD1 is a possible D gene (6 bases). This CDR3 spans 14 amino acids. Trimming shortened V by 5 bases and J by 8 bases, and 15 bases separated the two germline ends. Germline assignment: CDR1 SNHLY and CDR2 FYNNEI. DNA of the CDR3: TGTGCCAGCAGTTACCAACAGGGTCGAGAAAAACTGTTTTTT. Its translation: CASSYQQGREKLFF. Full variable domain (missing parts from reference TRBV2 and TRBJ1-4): EPEVTQTPSHQVTQMGQEVILRCVPISNHLYFYWYRQILGQKVEFLVSFYNNEISEKSEIFDDQFSVERPDGSNFTLKIRSTKLEDSAMYFCASSYQQGREKLFFGSGTQLSVL.

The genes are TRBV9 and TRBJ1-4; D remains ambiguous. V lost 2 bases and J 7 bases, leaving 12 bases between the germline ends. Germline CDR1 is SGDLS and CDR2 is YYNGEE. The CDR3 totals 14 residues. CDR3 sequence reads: CASSVGQPGEKLFF. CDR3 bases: TGTGCCAGCAGCGTTGGGCAGCCCGGTGAAAAACTGTTTTTT.

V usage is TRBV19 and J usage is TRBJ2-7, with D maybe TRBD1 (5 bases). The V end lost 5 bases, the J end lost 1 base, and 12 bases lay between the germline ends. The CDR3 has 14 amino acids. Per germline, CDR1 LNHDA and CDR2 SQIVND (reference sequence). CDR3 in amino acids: CASSSLGESYEQYF. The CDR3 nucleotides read TGTGCCAGTAGTTCCCTAGGGGAATCCTACGAGCAGTACTTC.

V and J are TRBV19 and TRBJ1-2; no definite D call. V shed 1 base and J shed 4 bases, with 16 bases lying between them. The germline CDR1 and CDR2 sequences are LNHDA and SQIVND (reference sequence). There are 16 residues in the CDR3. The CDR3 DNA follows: TGTGCCAGTAGTATAGGAGTCGCCAAACTCGGCTATGGCTACACCTTC. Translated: CASSIGVAKLGYGYTF.

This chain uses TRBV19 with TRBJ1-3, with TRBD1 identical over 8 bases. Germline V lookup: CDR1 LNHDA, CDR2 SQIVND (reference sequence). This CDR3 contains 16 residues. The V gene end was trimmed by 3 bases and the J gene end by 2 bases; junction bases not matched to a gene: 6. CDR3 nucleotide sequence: TGTGCCAGTAGTATGTTGGCCAGGGGGCCTGGAAACACCATATATTTT. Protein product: CASSMLARGPGNTIYF.

The CDR3 region has the DNA TGTGCCAGCAGCTGGACAGGGGGGGGCACTGAAGCTTTCTTT. This codes for CASSWTGGGTEAFF. The genes are TRBV5-5 and TRBJ1-1; TRBD1 matches at 10 bases. Germline V gene data show CDR1 as SGHKS and CDR2 as YYEKEE (reference sequence). The CDR3 is 14 residues long. Trimming at V came to 3 bases and at J to 4 bases, leaving 3 bases not matched to a gene. The full variable domain, with the rest looked up from reference TRBV5-5 and TRBJ1-1, is DAGVTQSPTHLIKTRGQQVTLRCSPISGHKSVSWYQQVLGQGPQFIFQYYEKEERGRGNFPDRFSARQFPNYSSELNVNALLLGDSALYLCASSWTGGGTEAFFGQGTRLTVV.

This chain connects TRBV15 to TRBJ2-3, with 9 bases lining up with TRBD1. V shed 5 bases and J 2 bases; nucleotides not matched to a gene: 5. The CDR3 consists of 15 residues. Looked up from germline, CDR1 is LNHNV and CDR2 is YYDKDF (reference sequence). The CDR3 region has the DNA TGTGCCACCAGCGTCGGGGACAGGGCCACAGATACGCAGTATTTT. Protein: CATSVGDRATDTQYF. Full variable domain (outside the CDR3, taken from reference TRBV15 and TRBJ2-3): DAMVIQNPRYQVTQFGKPVTLSCSQTLNHNVMYWYQQKSSQAPKLLFHYYDKDFNNEADTPDNFQSRRPNTSFCFLDIRSPGLGDTAMYLCATSVGDRATDTQYFGPGTRLTVL.

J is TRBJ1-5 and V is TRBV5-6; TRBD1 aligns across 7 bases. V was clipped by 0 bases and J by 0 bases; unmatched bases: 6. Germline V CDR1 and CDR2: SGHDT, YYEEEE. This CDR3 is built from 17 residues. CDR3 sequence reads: CASSLGRGVYSNQPQHF. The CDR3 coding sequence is TGTGCCAGCAGCTTGGGCAGGGGGGTCTATAGCAATCAGCCCCAGCATTTT.